One and the same sample provided the 26 T cell receptor beta chains below, sequenced in a study of blood T cell repertoires in COVID-19. Profiled with immunoSEQ multiplex PCR; TCRdb holds only in-frame clones, not every one. The sample carries about 300,000 clones, 85% recorded once. Sample: peripheral blood. Receptors were obtained from a human donor in a cohort sampled during active COVID-19.

The V gene is TRBV27, the J gene TRBJ1-1, with D possibly matching TRBD1 (6 bases). Trimming left V 8 bases short and J 9 bases short, with 19 bases between. The CDR3 consists of 13 residues. Germline values: CDR1 MNHEY, CDR2 SMNVEV (reference sequence). CDR3 residues: CASCSVVGTKAFF. CDR3 coding DNA: TGTGCCAGCTGTTCAGTGGTCGGGACAAAAGCTTTCTTT.

V is TRBV18 and J is TRBJ1-2; the match to TRBD1 covers 9 bases. CDR1 and CDR2 (germline): KGHSH, LQKENI. With V trimmed by 2 bases and J by 8 bases, 9 bases remained unmatched. The CDR3 spans 15 residues. CDR3 protein: CASSPSGTGLRGYTF. The DNA for the CDR3 is TGTGCCAGCTCACCATCGGGGACAGGGCTGAGGGGCTACACCTTC.

The chain is built from TRBV10-3 and TRBJ2-5; D may be TRBD2 (5 bases). Germline V gene data show CDR1 as ENHRY and CDR2 as SYGVKD. With 0 bases removed from V and 2 bases from J, the gap between germline ends came to 13 bases. The CDR3 consists of 16 residues. CDR3 in DNA: TGTGCCATCAGTGAGTCGACCAGGACTCTACAAGAGACCCAGTACTTC. Encoded protein: CAISESTRTLQETQYF.

The V gene is TRBV9, the J gene TRBJ1-2; D remains unclear. Trimming took off 0 bases at V and 7 bases at J, with 10 bases between the two ends. CDR1 and CDR2 from the germline V gene are SGDLS and YYNGEE. The CDR3 extends over 13 amino acids. The DNA for the CDR3 is TGTGCCAGCAGCGTAGGCGGGCGGGGTGGCTACACCTTC. It translates to CASSVGGRGGYTF.

This clone was observed a single time. The chain carries TRBV2 and TRBJ1-2; D is uncertain. This CDR3 comprises 12 residues. Germline V gene lookup returns CDR1 SNHLY and CDR2 FYNNEI. Deletions cut 5 bases from V and 5 bases from J, with 9 bases between. CDR3 bases: TGTGCCAGCAGTATCGGGATGTATGGCTACACCTTC. This gives the protein CASSIGMYGYTF.

This chain uses TRBV19 with TRBJ2-1, with 10 bases fitting TRBD2. V was pared by 1 base and J by 12 bases, with 6 bases of the junction left unmatched. Germline V gene lookup returns CDR1 LNHDA and CDR2 SQIVND (reference sequence). The CDR3 totals 14 residues. CDR3 sequence: CASSIGLAGDWQFF. CDR3 nucleotides: TGTGCCAGTAGTATAGGGCTAGCGGGAGACTGGCAGTTCTTC. Variable domain in full (rest from reference TRBV19 and TRBJ2-1): DGGITQSPKYLFRKEGQNVTLSCEQNLNHDAMYWYRQDPGQGLRLIYYSQIVNDFQKGDIAEGYSVSREKKESFPLTVTSAQKNPTAFYLCASSIGLAGDWQFFGPGTRLTVL.

The J gene is TRBJ2-2, the V gene TRBV7-2, with D perhaps matching TRBD2 (6 bases). Trimming cost V 1 base and J 1 base, with 13 bases left between them. Per the germline V gene, CDR1 is SGHTA and CDR2 is FQGNSA. The CDR3 is made up of 17 amino acids. CDR3 sequence: CASSLGSGTLNTGELFF. The CDR3 DNA follows: TGTGCCAGCAGCTTAGGCTCCGGGACTTTGAACACCGGGGAGCTGTTTTTT.

This sequence joins TRBV30 and TRBJ2-7; TRBD1 aligns across 7 bases. Germline-derived CDR1 and CDR2 are GTSNPN and SVGIG (reference sequence). V was clipped by 1 base and J by 0 bases; unmatched bases: 9. The CDR3 consists of 16 residues. CDR3 DNA: TGTGCCTGGAGTGGATCCACGGACAGGCCCTCCTACGAGCAGTACTTC. This sequence encodes CAWSGSTDRPSYEQYF.

The rearrangement uses TRBV20-1 and TRBJ2-3, with 10 positions matching TRBD2. This CDR3 region has 17 residues. CDR1 DFQATT and CDR2 SNEGSKA come from the germline V gene (reference sequence). Trimming took 3 bases from V and 2 from J; bases not matched to a gene: 11. The DNA for the CDR3 is TGCAGTGCTAGTGGACTAGCGGAGGTTCTTATCACAGATACGCAGTATTTT. The encoded protein is CSASGLAEVLITDTQYF.

At least ten counts were recorded for this clone. The V gene is TRBV11-3, the J gene TRBJ2-3; D perhaps matches TRBD1 (6 bases). This CDR3 contains 13 residues. V gave up 5 bases and J gave up 3 bases, with 9 bases separating them. The germline gives CDR1 SGHNT, CDR2 YENEEA. CDR3 protein: CASSPTGTDTQYF. CDR3 DNA sequence: TGTGCCAGCAGCCCCACAGGGACAGATACGCAGTATTTT.

The CDR3 nucleotides read TGTGCCAGCAGGTCCGACAGGGGTGGGACCCAGTACTTC. This encodes CASRSDRGGTQYF. The rearrangement links TRBV6-5 to TRBJ2-5, with 8 nucleotides matching TRBD1. J gave up 7 bases and V 6 bases, and 7 bases lay outside the gene matches. Germline V gene lookup returns CDR1 MNHEY and CDR2 SVGAGI. This CDR3 is 13 amino acids long.

The chain joins TRBV11-2 to TRBJ2-7; a possible D gene is TRBD2 (6 bases). V lost 6 bases and J 0 bases, leaving 15 bases between the germline ends. This CDR3 is built from 15 residues. Germline V gives CDR1 SGHAT, CDR2 FQNNGV. CDR3 protein: CASSSRGESSYEQYF. CDR3 in DNA: TGTGCCAGCAGTTCGCGGGGAGAGAGCTCCTACGAGCAGTACTTC.

V is TRBV3-1 (or the pseudogene TRBV3-2) and J is TRBJ1-3; D remains ambiguous. Between the trimmed V and J ends, which lost 2 bases and 2 bases, there was a span of 7 bases. The CDR3 consists of 14 residues. Germline CDR1 is LGHDT and CDR2 is YNNKEL (reference sequence). CDR3 sequence: CASSQRTPGNTIYF. The CDR3 nucleotides are TGTGCCAGCAGCCAAAGGACTCCTGGAAACACCATATATTTT.

This clone was seen a few times. The chain links TRBV3-1 (or the pseudogene TRBV3-2) to TRBJ2-3, with no clear D. There are 13 residues in the CDR3. V lost 5 bases, J lost 9 bases, and 15 bases lay in between. The germline CDR1 and CDR2 sequences are LGHDT and YNNKEL (reference sequence). This chain's CDR3 is CASSSSASKTQYF. In DNA, the CDR3 is TGTGCCAGCAGCTCAAGCGCGTCCAAGACGCAGTATTTT.

V usage is TRBV7-2 and J usage is TRBJ2-1; tentatively, D is TRBD2 (5 bases). The CDR3 runs 17 residues. The germline V gene has CDR1 SGHTA and CDR2 FQGNSA. Trimming removed 5 bases from V and 8 bases from J, with 25 bases in between. CDR3 in DNA: TGTGCCAGCAGCCCACATTGGGAGCGCGCGCCCCTTGATGAGCAGTTCTTC. This encodes CASSPHWERAPLDEQFF. The full variable domain, completed using reference TRBV7-2 and TRBJ2-1, is GAGVSQSPSNKVTEKGKDVELRCDPISGHTALYWYRQSLGQGLEFLIYFQGNSAPDKSGLPSDRFSAERTGGSVSTLTIQRTQQEDSAVYLCASSPHWERAPLDEQFFGPGTRLTVL.

This clone was detected only once. The chain links TRBV24-1 to TRBJ2-3, with TRBD1 identical over 9 bases. Germline assignment: CDR1 KGHDR and CDR2 SFDVKD. The CDR3 sequence is 14 residues long. J was trimmed by 4 bases and V by 12 bases; bases with no gene match: 10. DNA of the CDR3: TGTGCCGTGCGGGGACAGGGACATGCAGATACGCAGTATTTT. Its protein is CAVRGQGHADTQYF.

V and J are TRBV7-8 and TRBJ1-2; perhaps TRBD1 as D (6 bases). With 3 bases removed from V and 4 bases from J, the gap between germline ends came to 9 bases. Germline CDR1 reads SGHVS; CDR2 reads FQNEAQ. The CDR3 extends over 13 amino acids. CDR3 DNA sequence: TGTGCCAGCAGCTTCGACAGGACCTATGGCTACACCTTC. Translated, it gives CASSFDRTYGYTF.

The chain couples TRBV3-1 (or the pseudogene TRBV3-2) to TRBJ1-1; 7 bases map to TRBD1. This CDR3 spans 18 amino acids. The junction had 21 bases not matched to a gene; V was cut back by 1 base and J by 10 bases. The V gene's germline CDR1 is LGHDT and CDR2 YNNKEL (reference sequence). CDR3: CASSQGTGFSGGSRRAFF. CDR3 sequence (DNA): TGTGCCAGCAGCCAAGGGACAGGCTTTTCGGGGGGGAGTCGAAGAGCTTTCTTT.

The chain recombines TRBV5-1 with TRBJ1-2; D gene uncertain. This CDR3 has 13 amino acids. Per germline, CDR1 SGHRS and CDR2 YFSETQ. The V gene lost 2 bases and the J gene lost 1 base, with 6 bases spanning the gap. The CDR3: CASSLGDNYGYTF. DNA for the CDR3: TGCGCCAGCAGCTTAGGAGATAACTATGGCTACACCTTC.

CDR3 amino acids: CSASGVARAYKSQETQYF. CDR3 nucleotides: TGCAGTGCTAGTGGAGTGGCCAGGGCTTACAAATCCCAAGAGACCCAGTACTTC. The chain recombines TRBV20-1 with TRBJ2-5; D might be TRBD1 (5 bases). The germline CDR1 and CDR2 sequences are DFQATT and SNEGSKA (reference sequence). The CDR3 is 18 residues long. The V and J ends lost 3 bases and 1 base respectively, with 24 bases between them.

This chain links TRBV19 with TRBJ2-6, with 10 bases matching TRBD2. V trimming: 8 bases; J trimming: 2 bases; junction bases outside the gene matches: 9. From germline, CDR1 is LNHDA and CDR2 SQIVND (reference sequence). This CDR3 comprises 17 residues. The CDR3: CASVVAGGTTGANVLTF. In DNA form, the CDR3 reads TGTGCCAGTGTAGTAGCGGGAGGCACTACTGGGGCCAACGTCCTGACTTTC.

The rearrangement uses TRBV9 and TRBJ2-7; 10 nucleotides agree with TRBD1. Per the germline V gene, CDR1 is SGDLS and CDR2 is YYNGEE. This CDR3 is built from 15 residues. The ends lost 3 bases at V and 0 bases at J; junction bases unmatched: 3. The CDR3, as DNA: TGTGCCAGCAGCGCCGGGGACAGGGGCTCCTACGAGCAGTACTTC. It translates to CASSAGDRGSYEQYF.

This clone has at least ten counts. The rearrangement joins TRBV29-1 to TRBJ1-2; D gene uncertain. This CDR3 is 15 amino acids long. V gave up 0 bases and J gave up 0 bases, with 11 bases separating them. CDR1 is SQVTM, CDR2 ANQGSEA, per germline. The CDR3 reads CSVEDLPGSNYGYTF. The CDR3 DNA sequence: TGCAGCGTTGAAGATCTGCCAGGTTCTAACTATGGCTACACCTTC.

V gene TRBV5-1 combines with J gene TRBJ1-4, with 10 positions matching TRBD1. The CDR3 is 15 residues long. Germline values: CDR1 SGHRS, CDR2 YFSETQ. The V gene end was trimmed by 4 bases and the J gene end by 8 bases; junction bases not matched to a gene: 8. As DNA, the CDR3 is TGCGCCAGCAGCACTGCCGGGACAGGGGTAGAAAAACTGTTTTTT. This translates into CASSTAGTGVEKLFF.

The chain recombines TRBV19 with TRBJ2-1, with 7 bases matching TRBD2. V shed 6 bases, J shed 4 bases, and the junction held 9 bases outside the gene matches. The CDR3 contains 15 residues. Germline V gene data show CDR1 as LNHDA and CDR2 as SQIVND (reference sequence). CDR3 bases: TGTGCCAGTAGCCTTTGGCTAGCGGAGTACAATGAGCAGTTCTTC. Translation: CASSLWLAEYNEQFF.

This chain connects TRBV18 to TRBJ2-1; D is possibly TRBD2 (5 bases). The CDR3 extends over 15 amino acids. V dropped 2 bases and J dropped 4 bases, with 12 bases sitting between them. Germline lookup yields CDR1 KGHSH and CDR2 LQKENI. The CDR3 protein is CASSPNLASYNEQFF. The CDR3 region has the DNA TGTGCCAGCTCACCAAACCTAGCTTCATACAATGAGCAGTTCTTC.